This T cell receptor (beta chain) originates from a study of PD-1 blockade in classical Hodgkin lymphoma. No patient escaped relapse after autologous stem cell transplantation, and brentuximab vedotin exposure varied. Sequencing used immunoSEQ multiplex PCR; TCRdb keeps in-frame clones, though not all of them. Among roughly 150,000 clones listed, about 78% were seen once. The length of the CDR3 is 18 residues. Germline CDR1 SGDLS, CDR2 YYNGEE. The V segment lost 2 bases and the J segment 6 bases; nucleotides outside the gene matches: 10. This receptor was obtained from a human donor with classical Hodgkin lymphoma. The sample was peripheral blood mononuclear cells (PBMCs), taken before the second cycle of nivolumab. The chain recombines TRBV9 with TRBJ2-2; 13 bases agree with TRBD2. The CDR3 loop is CASSVRTSGRNLAGELFF. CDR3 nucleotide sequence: TGTGCCAGCAGCGTCCGGACTAGCGGGAGAAATTTGGCCGGGGAGCTGTTTTTT.